One and the same sample provided the 4 T cell receptor beta chains below, sequenced in a study of glioma-infiltrating T cells (dated by TCRdb to 2016 to 2018). Data came from an Illumina MiSeq. The iRepertoire nested amplicon-rescue multiplex PCR (arm-PCR) platform was used to amplify TCR alpha and beta CDR3 regions from RNA. TCRdb cleaned the public reads at Q25 with fastp, built clones with MiXCR and kept in-frame beta chains. Merged by CDR3 protein, the rows form single entries marked with the most common genes and DNA. The sample data list 400,000 or so distinct CDR3 sequences, and 41% of these were observed just once. The ten largest make up 12% of the sample. What was sequenced was glioma tissue, nonneoplastic brain tissue, or PBMCs (not recorded which). Receptor source: a human donor with low-grade glioma or glioblastoma, undergoing nonglioma brain surgery, or in good health (not recorded which).

The V and J genes are TRBV20-1 and TRBJ2-7; D gene uncertain. Trimming stripped 5 bases from V and 2 bases from J, with 7 bases between. CDR3 length: 11 residues. The V gene's germline CDR1 is DFQATT and CDR2 SNEGSKA (reference sequence). For the CDR3, the DNA is TGCAGTGCTCCCCTGCCCTACGAGCAGTACTTC. Encoded protein: CSAPLPYEQYF.

As for this clonotype: A much more abundant neighbour one base away suggests this may be a read error. J is TRBJ1-2 and V is TRBV15, with D hard to call. Trimming took 2 bases from V and 5 from J, leaving 12 bases between them. The germline CDR1 and CDR2 sequences are LNHNV and YYDKDF (reference sequence). This CDR3 region has 14 residues. Here the CDR3 DNA reads TGTGCCACCAGCAGAATGGAGGGCTGGTATGGCTACACCTTC. Encoded protein: CATSRMEGWYGYTF.

This clonotype was observed many times. The chain couples TRBV20-1 to TRBJ2-1, with 8 bases aligning to TRBD2. The CDR3 is 15 amino acids. In germline, CDR1 is DFQATT, CDR2 SNEGSKA (reference sequence). J lost 6 bases, V lost 0 bases, and 7 bases had no gene match. The CDR3 protein is CSARDGAGVGNEQFF. The CDR3 bases are TGCAGTGCTAGAGACGGAGCGGGAGTTGGCAATGAGCAGTTCTTC.

This clonotype has a count of ten or more. J is TRBJ2-3 and V is TRBV7-9; 7 positions match TRBD2. J gave up 3 bases and V 8 bases, and 8 bases lay outside the gene matches. CDR1 is SEHNR and CDR2 is FQNEAQ in the germline V gene (reference sequence). This CDR3 has 14 residues. The CDR3 DNA reads TGTGCCAGCGCGCAAGGACTAGGAACAGATACGCAGTATTTT. This sequence encodes CASAQGLGTDTQYF.